The clone carrying this T cell receptor (beta chain) was found a few times. The antigen is not known. The sample is drawn from a study of T-cell memory formation after mild COVID-19. 5'RACE primed from the constant segment yielded TCR alpha and TCR beta cDNA libraries bearing sample barcodes and UMIs. Using its own MiXCR run on the 5' RACE reads, TCRdb lists one record per CDR3 protein. Counted here are around 530,000 distinct CDR3 sequences, about 22% occurring once; the ten biggest clones make up around 9.2%. Trimming pared 5 bases from V and 2 bases from J, leaving 19 bases between. The CDR3 spans 16 residues. General study results and limits: The pre-infection memory compartment contained some responding clones, suggesting cross-reactive memory joined.

The rearrangement joins TRBV12-3 or TRBV12-4 to TRBJ2-7, with D perhaps matching TRBD2 (6 bases). The receptor's source is an adult woman who had mild COVID-19 (a few samples of this study predate the infection). Cell type and time point are not known. The sequenced material came from PBMCs or a T cell subset sorted from them (not recorded which). In nucleotides, the CDR3 is TGTGCCAGCAGTCCTCAGGGTAGGCGGGGTACCTACGAGCAGTACTTC. It encodes CASSPQGRRGTYEQYF.